The 32 T cell receptor beta chains listed next were all sequenced from one sample in a study of blood T cell repertoires in COVID-19. Measured with immunoSEQ multiplex PCR; TCRdb has only the in-frame clones, and not every one. The data show approximately 94,000 clones, 90% to 95% seen once. The source material was peripheral blood. The origin of the receptors is a man aged 45 to 65 with active COVID-19.

The V gene is TRBV5-1, the J gene TRBJ2-3; the match to TRBD1 covers 8 bases. From germline, CDR1 is SGHRS and CDR2 YFSETQ. V was pared by 0 bases and J by 4 bases, with 4 bases of the junction left unmatched. This CDR3 has 15 residues. CDR3 sequence: CASSLGTGLADTQYF. For the CDR3, the DNA is TGCGCCAGCAGCTTGGGGACAGGGCTGGCAGATACGCAGTATTTT.

CDR3 in amino acids: CAISEPGQGMRDTQYF. The CDR3 coding sequence is TGTGCCATCAGTGAGCCTGGGCAGGGCATGAGAGATACGCAGTATTTT. The chain uses TRBV10-3 and TRBJ2-3, with D possibly matching TRBD1 (5 bases). Germline lookup yields CDR1 ENHRY and CDR2 SYGVKD. This CDR3 has 16 amino acids. V was shortened by 2 bases and J by 5 bases, with 17 bases between the two germline ends.

The chain employs TRBV5-1 and TRBJ1-2, with 8 bases aligning to TRBD1. V lost 2 bases, J lost 7 bases, and 25 bases stayed unmatched. The CDR3 totals 20 residues. CDR1 is SGHRS and CDR2 is YFSETQ in the germline V gene. CDR3 region: CASSFGLRPDGQGSILGYTF. The CDR3 DNA reads as TGCGCCAGCAGCTTTGGCCTTAGGCCTGACGGACAGGGTTCCATCCTTGGCTACACCTTC.

The rearrangement joins TRBV15 to TRBJ2-5; a possible D gene is TRBD1 (6 bases). CDR3 length: 15 residues. From germline, CDR1 is LNHNV and CDR2 YYDKDF (reference sequence). Trimming took 4 bases from V and 5 from J, leaving 17 bases between them. The CDR3 sequence is CATSISRFRGETQYF. The DNA for the CDR3 is TGTGCCACCAGCATCTCCAGGTTTAGGGGGGAGACCCAGTACTTC.

The chain uses TRBV3-1 (or the pseudogene TRBV3-2) and TRBJ2-3; 11 nucleotides agree with TRBD1. Germline CDR1 reads LGHDT; CDR2 reads YNNKEL (reference sequence). Trimming removed 2 bases from V and 4 bases from J; junction bases left unmatched: 5. The length of the CDR3 is 16 residues. The CDR3 nucleotides are TGTGCCAGCAGCCAATGGGACAGGGGGAATGCAGATACGCAGTATTTT. Protein: CASSQWDRGNADTQYF.

The chain employs TRBV5-1 and TRBJ1-1, with D hard to call. The CDR3 is 16 residues long. The germline V and J ends were trimmed by 1 base and 1 base, with 14 bases remaining between them. Per germline, CDR1 SGHRS and CDR2 YFSETQ. CDR3 coding DNA: TGCGCCAGCAGCTTGTCTCGCGGCGTTGGGAACACTGAAGCTTTCTTT. Its translation is CASSLSRGVGNTEAFF.

The rearrangement uses TRBV3-1 (or the pseudogene TRBV3-2) and TRBJ1-1; 12 bases align to TRBD1. CDR1 and CDR2 from the germline V gene are LGHDT and YNNKEL (reference sequence). The CDR3 extends over 18 amino acids. V trimming: 4 bases; J trimming: 1 base; junction bases outside the gene matches: 10. The CDR3 loop reads CASSPIRDRGLRNTEAFF. The CDR3 region has the DNA TGTGCCAGCAGCCCTATCCGGGACAGGGGGCTGCGGAACACTGAAGCTTTCTTT.

V gene TRBV3-1 (or the pseudogene TRBV3-2) combines with J gene TRBJ1-4, with D uncertain. Trimming shortened V by 6 bases and J by 1 base, and 9 bases separated the two germline ends. The CDR3 extends over 14 amino acids. Germline loops: CDR1 LGHDT, CDR2 YNNKEL (reference sequence). CDR3 residues: CASSYRGTNEKLFF. The CDR3 bases are TGTGCCAGCAGTTACCGGGGAACTAATGAAAAACTGTTTTTT.

This clone was seen a handful of times. The V and J genes are TRBV5-1 and TRBJ2-2, with 9 bases matching TRBD2. J lost 7 bases, V lost 0 bases, and 4 bases had no gene match. The length of the CDR3 is 15 residues. From germline, CDR1 is SGHRS and CDR2 YFSETQ. CDR3 in amino acids: CASSLVVSGGGELFF. CDR3 nucleotides: TGCGCCAGCAGCTTGGTCGTTAGCGGGGGCGGGGAGCTGTTTTTT.

CDR3 region: CASMRNSNQPQHF. The CDR3 region has the DNA TGTGCCAGCATGCGGAATAGCAATCAGCCCCAGCATTTT. The rearrangement uses TRBV6-1 and TRBJ1-5; the D is unclear. This CDR3 is built from 13 residues. V was clipped by 7 bases and J by 0 bases, with 7 bases between them. Germline CDR1 is MNHNS and CDR2 is SASEGT.

The gene calls are TRBV27 and TRBJ2-7, with 10 positions matching TRBD2. Per the germline V gene, CDR1 is MNHEY and CDR2 is SMNVEV (reference sequence). The CDR3 contains 15 residues. V was clipped by 2 bases and J by 2 bases; unmatched bases: 3. The CDR3 DNA reads as TGTGCCAGCAGTTTACCGCTAGCGGGGGCCTACGAGCAGTACGTC. Its protein product is CASSLPLAGAYEQYV.

CDR3 protein: CASNRDSSTDTQYF. The CDR3 nucleotides are TGCGCCAGCAATAGGGACTCTAGCACAGATACGCAGTATTTT. This rearrangement joins TRBV5-1 to TRBJ2-3; TRBD2 might be the D (6 bases). The CDR3 contains 14 residues. V was clipped by 6 bases and J by 0 bases, with 11 bases between them. Germline CDR1 and CDR2: SGHRS and YFSETQ.

This clone was detected only once. The chain joins TRBV11-3 to TRBJ2-1; D call uncertain. CDR1 and CDR2 (germline): SGHNT, YENEEA. Trimming removed 4 bases from V and 4 bases from J, with 8 bases in between. The CDR3 is made up of 13 amino acids. The CDR3 region is CASSSAGYNEQFF. CDR3 in DNA: TGTGCCAGCAGCTCTGCAGGTTACAATGAGCAGTTCTTC. The complete variable domain, with remaining parts taken from reference TRBV11-3 and TRBJ2-1, reads EAGVVQSPRYKIIEKKQPVAFWCNPISGHNTLYWYLQNLGQGPELLIRYENEEAVDDSQLPKDRFSAERLKGVDSTLKIQPAELGDSAVYLCASSSAGYNEQFFGPGTRLTVL.

This clone has a handful of counts. The chain couples TRBV19 to TRBJ1-1; 8 bases are shared with TRBD1. V lost 7 bases, J lost 3 bases, and 16 bases stayed unmatched. Germline CDR1 is LNHDA and CDR2 is SQIVND (reference sequence). There are 17 residues in the CDR3. CDR3 DNA sequence: TGTGCCAGTACCACGTCAGGGGGCAGGCTAAGGTACACTGAAGCTTTCTTT. This translates into CASTTSGGRLRYTEAFF.

The V gene is TRBV19, the J gene TRBJ1-2; the D gene is possibly TRBD1 (6 bases). Germline V gene sequence: CDR1 LNHDA, CDR2 SQIVND (reference sequence). V was trimmed by 4 bases and J by 1 base, leaving 16 bases between them. This CDR3 region has 16 residues. CDR3 in DNA: TGTGCCAGTAGTACTTCCGGGACAACCCATAACTATGGCTACACCTTC. This encodes CASSTSGTTHNYGYTF.

The chain recombines TRBV5-4 with TRBJ2-1; 9 bases line up with TRBD1. Germline V gene sequence: CDR1 SGHNT, CDR2 YYREEE (reference sequence). This CDR3 spans 16 amino acids. Trimming cost V 4 bases and J 5 bases; bases outside gene matches: 10. CDR3 sequence reads: CASSPNRGRLNNEQFF. The CDR3 DNA follows: TGTGCCAGCAGCCCCAACAGGGGGCGTCTTAACAATGAGCAGTTCTTC.

In its sample, this clone was seen once. The rearrangement uses TRBV4-1 and TRBJ2-1, with a tentative D call TRBD2 (6 bases). The CDR3 spans 17 residues. V shed 0 bases and J shed 2 bases, with 14 bases lying between them. Germline lookup yields CDR1 MGHRA and CDR2 YSYEKL. The CDR3 DNA reads TGCGCCAGCAGCCAAGAGTCCGGACTAAACACCTACAATGAGCAGTTCTTC. As protein: CASSQESGLNTYNEQFF.

The chain links TRBV18 to TRBJ1-2, with no clear D. The CDR3 runs to 15 residues. Trimming pared 1 base from V and 3 bases from J, leaving 12 bases between. Germline V lookup: CDR1 KGHSH, CDR2 LQKENI. CDR3 residues: CASSPRSDPDYGYTF. CDR3 DNA: TGTGCCAGCTCACCACGGAGCGATCCTGACTATGGCTACACCTTC.

The table lists this clone with a count of one. The chain couples TRBV4-1 to TRBJ1-2; no reliable D call. The CDR3 extends over 15 amino acids. With 1 base removed from V and 6 bases from J, the gap between germline ends came to 15 bases. Germline-derived CDR1 and CDR2 are MGHRA and YSYEKL. The CDR3 DNA follows: TGCGCCAGCAGCCAAGGCACAAGTAGACACAATGGCTACACCTTC. It codes for CASSQGTSRHNGYTF.

The chain is built from TRBV7-2 and TRBJ1-1, with TRBD1 matching 9 bases. In germline, CDR1 is SGHTA, CDR2 FQGNSA. This CDR3 has 15 amino acids. V lost 5 bases and J lost 5; bases outside the gene matches: 9. This chain's CDR3 is CASSVHRGRDTEAFF. CDR3 bases: TGTGCCAGCAGCGTACACAGGGGGCGGGATACTGAAGCTTTCTTT.

The genes are TRBV7-2 and TRBJ2-2; a weak D match, TRBD2 (5 bases). Germline CDR1 reads SGHTA; CDR2 reads FQGNSA. This CDR3 is built from 18 residues. V lost 0 bases and J lost 5, with 19 bases in between. The DNA of the CDR3 is TGTGCCAGCAGCTTAGCAGTGGGCCGGGTTGGAGGTACCGGGGAGCTGTTTTTT. Protein sequence: CASSLAVGRVGGTGELFF.

This clone was seen more than once but under ten times. The chain has TRBV19 and TRBJ1-6; possibly TRBD1 for D (5 bases). This CDR3 has 13 residues. From germline, CDR1 is LNHDA and CDR2 SQIVND (reference sequence). Trimming left V 9 bases short and J 2 bases short, with 8 bases between. This CDR3 is CASQGTYNSPLHF. The CDR3 region has the DNA TGTGCCAGCCAGGGTACCTATAATTCACCCCTCCACTTT. The full variable domain, in which reference TRBV19 and TRBJ1-6 provide the parts outside the CDR3, is DGGITQSPKYLFRKEGQNVTLSCEQNLNHDAMYWYRQDPGQGLRLIYYSQIVNDFQKGDIAEGYSVSREKKESFPLTVTSAQKNPTAFYLCASQGTYNSPLHFGNGTRLTVT.

The genes are TRBV2 and TRBJ1-1, with a weak D call TRBD1 (5 bases). Trimming shortened V by 3 bases and J by 5 bases, and 13 bases separated the two germline ends. CDR1 is SNHLY and CDR2 is FYNNEI in the germline V gene. The CDR3 length is 14 residues. The CDR3 DNA reads as TGTGCCAGCAGTGAGGGCAGGGTTGGAACTGAAGCTTTCTTT. This codes for CASSEGRVGTEAFF.

The chain recombines TRBV2 with TRBJ2-7; tentative D call: TRBD2 (5 bases). With 4 bases removed from V and 3 bases from J, the gap between germline ends came to 7 bases. The CDR3 covers 12 residues. CDR1 is SNHLY and CDR2 is FYNNEI in the germline V gene. CDR3 sequence reads: CASSAGYYEQYF. Here the CDR3 DNA reads TGTGCCAGCAGTGCGGGGTACTACGAGCAGTACTTC.

This chain links TRBV23-1 with TRBJ1-5; TRBD1 is a possible D gene (5 bases). TRBV23-1 belongs to the ORF category, with a function that is uncertain. The CDR3 spans 16 residues. V lost 0 bases and J lost 4, with 13 bases in between. CDR3 DNA sequence: TGCGCCAGCAGTCAATCACAAGTGGGGGGGAATCAGCCCCAGCATTTT. This gives the protein CASSQSQVGGNQPQHF.

This clone occurred a few times. The V and J genes are TRBV13 and TRBJ2-1; D uncertain. The germline V gene has CDR1 PRHDT and CDR2 FYEKMQ (reference sequence). V gave up 6 bases and J gave up 8 bases, with 17 bases separating them. The CDR3 runs to 14 residues. CDR3 nucleotide sequence: TGTGCCAGCAGTCCCGAGTACCCCCGCTATGAGCAGTTCTTC. Its translation is CASSPEYPRYEQFF.

This sequence joins TRBV30 and TRBJ1-5; no clear D. Between the trimmed V and J ends, which lost 5 bases and 6 bases, there was a span of 11 bases. The CDR3 covers 12 residues. The V gene's germline CDR1 is GTSNPN and CDR2 SVGIG (reference sequence). In DNA, the CDR3 is TGTGCCTGGTCCCAGGCATCTCAGCCCCAGCATTTT. Translated: CAWSQASQPQHF. Complete variable domain (other parts from reference TRBV30 and TRBJ1-5): SQTIHQWPATLVQPVGSPLSLECTVEGTSNPNLYWYRQAAGRGLQLLFYSVGIGQISSEVPQNLSASRPQDRQFILSSKKLLLSDSGFYLCAWSQASQPQHFGDGTRLSIL.

This chain links TRBV6-2 or TRBV6-3 with TRBJ2-7, with 8 nucleotides matching TRBD1. The junction had 9 bases not matched to a gene; V was cut back by 2 bases and J by 3 bases. The CDR3 sequence is 16 residues long. Germline CDR1 and CDR2: MNHEY and SVGEGT. The CDR3 here is CASSYPSRTGIYEQYF. The CDR3 DNA follows: TGTGCCAGCAGTTACCCCTCTAGGACAGGGATCTACGAGCAGTACTTC.

In nucleotides, the CDR3 is TGTGCCAGCAGCTTGCCAGGGGAAATGGTGAGTGAGCAGTTCTTC. It codes for CASSLPGEMVSEQFF. The chain uses TRBV5-4 and TRBJ2-1, with a tentative D call TRBD1 (6 bases). The V and J ends lost 1 base and 9 bases respectively, with 17 bases between them. The CDR3 is 15 residues long. Germline CDR1 reads SGHNT; CDR2 reads YYREEE (reference sequence).

CDR3 nucleotides: TGTGCCATCAGTCGACAGGGATTGAATGGCTACACCTTC. Protein product: CAISRQGLNGYTF. V and J are TRBV10-3 and TRBJ1-2, with 7 bases identical to TRBD1. Germline V gene lookup returns CDR1 ENHRY and CDR2 SYGVKD. The junction had 6 bases not matched to a gene; V was cut back by 5 bases and J by 6 bases. The CDR3 sequence is 13 residues long.

The table lists this clone with a few counts. V gene TRBV19 combines with J gene TRBJ1-1, with a tentative D call TRBD1 (6 bases). Trimming stripped 3 bases from V and 5 bases from J, with 13 bases between. The CDR3 has 14 residues. CDR1 and CDR2 (germline): LNHDA, SQIVND (reference sequence). Here the CDR3 reads CASSIGEGGTEAFF. For the CDR3, the DNA is TGTGCCAGTAGTATCGGGGAGGGGGGGACTGAAGCTTTCTTT.

The chain carries TRBV11-2 and TRBJ2-2; 15 bases are shared with TRBD2. In germline, CDR1 is SGHAT, CDR2 FQNNGV. The CDR3 has 18 amino acids. Unmatched junction bases numbered 8, after V lost 5 bases and J lost 4 bases. CDR3 sequence (DNA): TGTGCCAGCAGCCCCCGGACTAGCGGGGGGGCAAGCACCGGGGAGCTGTTTTTT. Encoded protein: CASSPRTSGGASTGELFF.